The rows below give T cell receptor beta chains drawn from one sample of a study of T cell responses to AZD1222 COVID-19 vaccine. Profiled with immunoSEQ multiplex PCR; TCRdb holds only in-frame clones, not every one. The profile shows roughly 140,000 clones, approximately 90% of them singletons. The sequenced sample was peripheral blood, obtained on day 0 of AZD1222 vaccination. All receptors derive from an adult in good health. The CDR3 runs from the conserved cysteine through the conserved F or W. A D gene is named only where the DNA matches it firmly. The listing skips clone size in some rows; elsewhere it reads once, few, many or a size class.

V	size	J	D	DNA	CDR3
TRBV5-1	few	TRBJ1-3	.	TGCGCCAGCAGCTTTGGCGGGGGTTCCGGAAACACCATATATTTT	CASSFGGGSGNTIYF
TRBV5-1	.	TRBJ1-5	.	TGCGCCAGCCGCAGGGGCATAGGGCAGCCCCAGCATTTT	CASRRGIGQPQHF
TRBV5-1	.	TRBJ2-1	.	TGCGCCAGCAGCTCCCCTCGGGCATATGAGCAGTTCTTC	CASSSPRAYEQFF
TRBV11-2	once	TRBJ2-5	TRBD1	TGTGCCAGCAGCCATTTACGTGCAGGGGGTACGGTAGAGACCCAGTACTTC	CASSHLRAGGTVETQYF
TRBV28	once	TRBJ2-5	.	TGTGCCAGCAAGATAGGGGGAGAAAAGACCCAGTACTTC	CASKIGGEKTQYF
TRBV7-3	.	TRBJ2-6	TRBD2	TGTGCCAGCAGCTTAAGGGGGGGACGGGCCTCTGGGGCCAACGTCCTGACTTTC	CASSLRGGRASGANVLTF
TRBV5-6	.	TRBJ2-3	.	TGTGCCAGCAGCCTTAGGAGGATCGGCACAGATACGCAGTATTTT	CASSLRRIGTDTQYF
TRBV5-4	.	TRBJ2-7	TRBD2	TGTGCCAGCAGCCGAGGACTAGGCGTCTCCTACGAGCAGTACTTC	CASSRGLGVSYEQYF
TRBV11-3	.	TRBJ1-3	.	TGTGCCAGCAGCTTTGACAACTCTGGAAACACCATATATTTT	CASSFDNSGNTIYF
TRBV5-1	.	TRBJ1-2	TRBD1	TGCGCCAGCAGCTTGGCCCCGGGACAGAGATTCTATGGCTACACCTTC	CASSLAPGQRFYGYTF
TRBV2	once	TRBJ1-5	.	TGTGCCAGCAGTCCCTACATCGGACAGTATTACGTTAGCAATCAGCCCCAGCATTTT	CASSPYIGQYYVSNQPQHF
TRBV9	.	TRBJ1-1	.	TGTGCCAGCAGCGTGGGGCAGTCGGGGACTGAAGCTTTCTTT	CASSVGQSGTEAFF
TRBV7-8	once	TRBJ2-3	TRBD2	TGTGCCAGCAGCTTATCTTTCGTCGCGGCTAGCGGAAGCACAGATACGCAGTATTTT	CASSLSFVAASGSTDTQYF
TRBV18	.	TRBJ1-2	.	TGTGCCAGCTCACCGGGCAGCCAAGGCGGCGGCTACACCTTC	CASSPGSQGGGYTF
TRBV14	once	TRBJ1-3	.	TGTGCCAGCAGCCAGGGGCCCACCATATATTTT	CASSQGPTIYF
TRBV9	once	TRBJ2-7	.	TGTGCCAGCAGCTCTCCAATCGGGGTCCCTGACTCCTACGAGCAGTACTTC	CASSSPIGVPDSYEQYF
TRBV13	once	TRBJ2-1	TRBD2	TGTGCCAGCAGCCGAGGACGGACTAGCGGTTACAATGAGCAGTTCTTC	CASSRGRTSGYNEQFF
TRBV7-2	.	TRBJ2-7	.	TGTGCCAGCAGCCTCCCGGGACTGAGCTACGAGCAGTACTTC	CASSLPGLSYEQYF
TRBV6-2/TRBV6-3	.	TRBJ2-4	TRBD1	TGTGCCAGCAGTGCCGACAGGGCGAATCTAGCCAAAAACATTCAGTACTTC	CASSADRANLAKNIQYF
TRBV9	.	TRBJ2-3	.	TGTGCCAGCAGCGTAGTTCCGGGAACAGATACGCAGTATTTT	CASSVVPGTDTQYF
TRBV27	.	TRBJ1-5	.	TGTGCCAGCAGTTCTCTTAATCAGCCCCAGCATTTT	CASSSLNQPQHF
TRBV9	few	TRBJ2-5	TRBD1	TGTGCCAGCAGCGTAGGCCAGGGGGACCAAGAGACCCAGTACTTC	CASSVGQGDQETQYF
TRBV19	.	TRBJ2-1	.	TGTGCCAGCGCCGACAGCCCTATAAACAATGAGCAGTTCTTC	CASADSPINNEQFF
TRBV30	.	TRBJ2-7	.	TGTGCCTGGGGAGGGGACCTCTCCTACGAGCAGTACTTC	CAWGGDLSYEQYF
TRBV5-1	few	TRBJ2-1	.	TGCGCCAGCAGCTTCCCACTAGTTCCCCACCCTGGCTACTCCTACAATGAGCAGTTCTTC	CASSFPLVPHPGYSYNEQFF
TRBV27	.	TRBJ1-1	TRBD1	TGTGCCAGCAGTTCCGGGACAGGGTATTTCACTGAAGCTTTCTTT	CASSSGTGYFTEAFF
TRBV5-6	.	TRBJ2-1	TRBD2	TGTGCCAGCAGCCGGCGGGAGGTCTCCTACAATGAGCAGTTCTTC	CASSRREVSYNEQFF
TRBV5-5	.	TRBJ2-4	.	TGTGCCAGCACCATCGGGGAAGGGGCGGCCAAAAACATTCAGTACTTC	CASTIGEGAAKNIQYF
TRBV5-6	.	TRBJ1-1	.	TGTGCCAGCAGCCCCCCCGCGAACACTGAAGCTTTCTTT	CASSPPANTEAFF
TRBV13	once	TRBJ2-1	TRBD1	TGTGCCAGCAGCTTTCGGGACAGGAACAATGAGCAGTTCTTC	CASSFRDRNNEQFF
TRBV4-3	.	TRBJ1-2	.	TGCGCCAGCAGCCAACAGGGGAATCGTGGCTACACCTTC	CASSQQGNRGYTF
TRBV9	.	TRBJ2-1	.	TGTGCCAGCAGCGTAACAAGCGTTTCCTACAATGAGCAGTTCTTC	CASSVTSVSYNEQFF
TRBV4-1	.	TRBJ2-1	.	TGCGCCAGCAGCCCGGGTCGGGACTACAATGAGCAGTTCTTC	CASSPGRDYNEQFF
TRBV3-1/TRBV3-2	.	TRBJ2-1	.	TGTGCAAGCGGACATTATTCCTACAATGAGCAGTTCTTC	CASGHYSYNEQFF
TRBV4-2	.	TRBJ2-5	.	TGTGCCAGCAGCCACGCCATAGCCGTGGGGGGAGGAGAGACCCAGTACTTC	CASSHAIAVGGGETQYF
TRBV28	.	TRBJ1-6	.	TGTGCCAGCAGTTTTGACAGAAATTCACCCCTCCACTTT	CASSFDRNSPLHF
TRBV6-2/TRBV6-3	.	TRBJ2-7	TRBD2	TGTGCCAGCAGTTACTCCCGGACTAGCGGGGGGGTCGAGCAGTACTTC	CASSYSRTSGGVEQYF
TRBV28	.	TRBJ1-1	TRBD1	TGTGCCAGCAGTTTATGGGGGGTCCAACAGGGGAAGAGCACTGAAGCTTTCTTT	CASSLWGVQQGKSTEAFF
TRBV5-4	.	TRBJ1-1	.	TGTGCCAGCAGCGTATCGGGGCTAAACACTGAAGCTTTCTTT	CASSVSGLNTEAFF
TRBV6-5	once	TRBJ1-1	.	TGTGCCAGCAGTTACTCAGGCGGGAAAACTGAAGCTTTCTTT	CASSYSGGKTEAFF
TRBV7-3	.	TRBJ2-1	TRBD2	TGTGCCAGCAGCCCCCCCCGAACTAGCGGCTACAATGAGCAGTTCTTC	CASSPPRTSGYNEQFF
TRBV25-1	once	TRBJ2-7	TRBD1	TGTGCCAGCAGTGAAAAAAGTACCCCGGCAGGGGGCTACGAGCAGTACTTC	CASSEKSTPAGGYEQYF
TRBV24-1	.	TRBJ2-1	.	TGTGCCACCAGTGATTTGTCGGGCGGCCGGGATACAGACACCTACAATGAGCAGTTCTTC	CATSDLSGGRDTDTYNEQFF
TRBV19	.	TRBJ1-4	TRBD1	TGTGCCAGTAGTAAGGGGGACAGCATTGAAAAACTGTTTTTT	CASSKGDSIEKLFF
TRBV9	.	TRBJ2-5	.	TGTGCCAGCAGCGTCGGGGGACTCGAGCTCGAGACCCAGTACTTC	CASSVGGLELETQYF
TRBV19	once	TRBJ1-6	.	TGTGCCAGTAGTATAATTGGGGGTTCACCCCTCCACTTT	CASSIIGGSPLHF
TRBV28	.	TRBJ1-5	.	TGTGCCAGCAGTTTAACTCATAGCAATCAGCCCCAGCATTTT	CASSLTHSNQPQHF
TRBV7-6	.	TRBJ2-3	TRBD2	TGTGCCAGCAGCTTAGCGTCGGGACTAGCGGGGCCCACAGATACGCAGTATTTT	CASSLASGLAGPTDTQYF
TRBV19	.	TRBJ1-2	.	TGTGCCAGTAGTATTGAGGCAGGTCAACCTAACTATGGCTACACCTTC	CASSIEAGQPNYGYTF
TRBV3-1/TRBV3-2	.	TRBJ2-3	TRBD2	TGTGCCAGCAGCCAAGGACTAGCGCTCAAGCGCGGAGATACGCAGTATTTT	CASSQGLALKRGDTQYF
TRBV29-1	.	TRBJ2-5	.	TGCAGCGTTGAAGATCTGGTAGAAGAGACCCAGTACTTC	CSVEDLVEETQYF
TRBV19	.	TRBJ1-4	TRBD1	TGTGCCAGTAGTGAGTGGGACAGCGCAACTAATGAAAAACTGTTTTTT	CASSEWDSATNEKLFF
TRBV28	.	TRBJ2-3	.	TGTGCCAGCAGTAATTCAATTCCTAGCACAGATACGCAGTATTTT	CASSNSIPSTDTQYF
TRBV28	.	TRBJ1-1	.	TGTGCCAGCACCCTCGGGCGGATGAACACTGAAGCTTTCTTT	CASTLGRMNTEAFF
TRBV27	.	TRBJ2-2	TRBD2	TGTGCCAGCAGTCCTCGAAACATAGCGGGAGTCCCCGCGCAATCCGGGGAGCTGTTTTTT	CASSPRNIAGVPAQSGELFF